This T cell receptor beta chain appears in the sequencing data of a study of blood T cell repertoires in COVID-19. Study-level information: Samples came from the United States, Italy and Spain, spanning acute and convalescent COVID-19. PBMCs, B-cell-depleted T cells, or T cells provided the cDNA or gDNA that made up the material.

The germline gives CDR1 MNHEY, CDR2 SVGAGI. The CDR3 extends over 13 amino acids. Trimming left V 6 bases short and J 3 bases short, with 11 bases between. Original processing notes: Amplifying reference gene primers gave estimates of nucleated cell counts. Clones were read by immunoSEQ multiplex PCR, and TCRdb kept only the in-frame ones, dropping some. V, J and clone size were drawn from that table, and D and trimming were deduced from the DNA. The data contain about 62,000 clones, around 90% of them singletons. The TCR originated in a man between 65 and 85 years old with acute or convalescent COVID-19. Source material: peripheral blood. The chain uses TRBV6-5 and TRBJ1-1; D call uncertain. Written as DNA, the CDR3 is TGTGCCAGCAGGGTGCACGGGGACACTGAAGCTTTCTTT. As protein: CASRVHGDTEAFF.